The rows below give T cell receptor beta chains drawn from one sample of a study of OX40 agonist ivuxolimab in advanced cancers. Assay used: immunoSEQ multiplex PCR; TCRdb lists only in-frame clones, some missing. In the table there are tens of thousands of clones, about 80% of which are singletons. Sequencing was performed on CD4+ or CD8+ T cells sorted from blood, taken in a trial of the OX40 agonist ivuxolimab. Receptors originate from an adult with an advanced solid tumor such as melanoma, head and neck, liver or kidney cancer. Both conserved end residues are part of each CDR3. Fields, in order: D gene, J gene, V gene, clone size, CDR3 protein, CDR3 DNA. A D gene is named only where the DNA matches it firmly. Size values are once, few and many counts, or a class for expanded clones, and some rows have none.

>NA|TRBJ2-1|TRBV7-2|NA
CASSFDGNEQFF
TGTGCCAGCAGCTTCGACGGGAATGAGCAGTTCTTC
>NA|TRBJ2-7|TRBV11-2|NA
CASTPLEGSTEQYF
TGTGCCAGCACCCCACTGGAGGGATCAACCGAGCAGTACTTC
>NA|TRBJ2-5|TRBV2|NA
CASLGELETQYF
TGTGCCAGCCTGGGGGAGCTAGAGACCCAGTACTTC
>NA|TRBJ1-5|TRBV7-9|NA
CASSEQDQPQHF
TGTGCCAGCAGCGAGCAAGATCAGCCCCAGCATTTT
>TRBD2|TRBJ2-1|TRBV13|NA
CASSFGLAEYNEQFF
TGTGCCAGCAGCTTTGGGCTAGCGGAGTACAATGAGCAGTTCTTC
>NA|TRBJ1-5|TRBV4-3|NA
CASSQDWADRGNQPQHF
TGCGCCAGCAGCCAAGACTGGGCGGATCGGGGCAATCAGCCCCAGCATTTT
>NA|TRBJ2-7|TRBV20-1|NA
CSVGDSYEQYF
TGCAGTGTTGGGGACTCATACGAGCAGTACTTC
>NA|TRBJ1-2|TRBV14|NA
CASSQDPWLGGYGYTF
TGTGCCAGCAGCCAAGACCCTTGGCTCGGGGGCTATGGCTACACCTTC
>NA|TRBJ2-4|TRBV18|NA
CASSPPGAKNIQYF
TGTGCCAGCTCACCACCCGGAGCCAAAAACATTCAGTACTTC
>NA|TRBJ1-2|TRBV19|few
CASSPTAGHNYGYTF
TGTGCCAGTAGTCCAACAGCGGGACACAACTATGGCTACACCTTC
>NA|TRBJ1-2|TRBV2|NA
CASSEGNLANYGYTF
TGTGCCAGCAGTGAGGGCAACCTAGCTAACTATGGCTACACCTTC
>TRBD1|TRBJ2-7|TRBV27|NA
CASGTGYEQYF
TGTGCCAGCGGGACAGGCTACGAGCAGTACTTC
>NA|TRBJ2-3|TRBV7-9|NA
CASSLGQRVAADTQYF
TGTGCCAGCAGCTTAGGCCAGCGGGTTGCGGCAGATACGCAGTATTTT
>TRBD1|TRBJ2-5|TRBV5-1|once
CASSSTGSVETQYF
TGCGCCAGCAGCTCGACAGGGAGTGTAGAGACCCAGTACTTC
>NA|TRBJ1-1|TRBV6-1|few
CASSEGRSLNTEAFF
TGTGCCAGCAGTGAAGGTAGGAGCCTTAACACTGAAGCTTTCTTT